Shown below are 32 T cell receptor beta chains from a single sample sequenced in a study of beta chain features in type 1 diabetes. Notes on the study in general: The study found moderately but significantly shorter TCRB CDR3s in all four CD4+ subsets of Type 1 diabetes patients.

Antigens for these TCRs are unknown. Expressed TCRB transcripts were sequenced because the entire RNA isolate underwent reverse transcription. The protocol was immunoSEQ multiplex PCR, while the TCRdb copy is restricted to in-frame clones and leaves out a portion. The sample has about 340,000 clones, around an eighth seen once. Sequences were obtained from naive CD4+ T cells from blood. The receptors derive from a woman aged 18-29 years with type 1 diabetes.

This chain links TRBV11-2 with TRBJ2-7, with D tentatively TRBD2 (6 bases). The CDR3 consists of 16 residues. CDR1 and CDR2 (germline): SGHAT, FQNNGV. V gave up 2 bases and J gave up 3 bases, with 17 bases separating them. The CDR3 sequence: CASSLTLGGRGYEQYF. The CDR3 DNA reads TGTGCCAGCAGCTTAACCCTCGGGGGACGGGGCTACGAGCAGTACTTC.

CDR3 coding DNA: TGCGCCAGCAGCTTAGGGGAGGACCAGTATTTT. Translating it yields CASSLGEDQYF. The chain carries TRBV5-1 and TRBJ2-3; D possibly corresponds to TRBD2 (6 bases). V was cut by 2 bases and J by 12 bases, with 10 bases left in between. The CDR3 spans 11 residues. Germline-derived CDR1 and CDR2 are SGHRS and YFSETQ.

This clone turned up a few times. V usage is TRBV6-1 and J usage is TRBJ1-5, with D tentatively TRBD1 (5 bases). The ends were cut back, 2 bases at V and 6 bases at J, with 8 bases in the middle. Germline V gene data show CDR1 as MNHNS and CDR2 as SASEGT. This CDR3 is built from 13 residues. The CDR3 DNA reads TGTGCCAGCAGTGAATGGGGGGTTCAGCCCCAGCATTTT. The encoded protein is CASSEWGVQPQHF.

The table lists this clone with a count of one. The V call is TRBV5-4, the J call TRBJ1-2, with a weak D call TRBD1 (6 bases). V lost 1 base to trimming and J lost 4 bases, with 14 bases between them. The CDR3 contains 15 residues. Germline assignment: CDR1 SGHNT and CDR2 YYREEE (reference sequence). Here the CDR3 reads CASSLLGQGLYGYTF. CDR3 sequence (DNA): TGTGCCAGCAGCTTGCTCGGGCAGGGGCTCTATGGCTACACCTTC.

This clone was seen a handful of times. The chain recombines TRBV28 with TRBJ1-2, with D uncertain. The length of the CDR3 is 15 residues. Germline CDR1 is MDHEN and CDR2 is SYDVKM. Trimming pared 6 bases from V and 2 bases from J, leaving 16 bases between. The CDR3 sequence is CASRNGLGRNYGYTF. The DNA of the CDR3 is TGTGCCAGCAGAAATGGGCTGGGCCGAAACTATGGCTACACCTTC.

The V gene is TRBV28, the J gene TRBJ1-2, with D hard to call. The germline V gene encodes CDR1 MDHEN and CDR2 SYDVKM. V gave up 3 bases and J gave up 5 bases, with 7 bases separating them. This CDR3 comprises 12 residues. In DNA form, the CDR3 reads TGTGCCAGCAGTTTCGAACAGTATGGCTACACCTTC. It yields the protein CASSFEQYGYTF.

CDR3: CACILADSHNEQFF. CDR3 DNA sequence: TGTGCCTGCATTCTAGCGGACTCGCACAATGAGCAGTTCTTC. The chain employs TRBV30 and TRBJ2-1, with TRBD2 matching 7 bases. After removal of 6 bases from V and 5 bases from J, the junction contained 10 bases not matched to a gene. The germline CDR1 and CDR2 sequences are GTSNPN and SVGIG (reference sequence). This CDR3 comprises 14 residues.

The chain links TRBV28 to TRBJ2-5; 9 bases are a match to TRBD2. This CDR3 is 15 amino acids long. The germline V gene has CDR1 MDHEN and CDR2 SYDVKM. V was pared by 4 bases and J by 5 bases, with 8 bases of the junction left unmatched. CDR3 sequence: CASSSPEAGGETQYF. The CDR3 nucleotides read TGTGCCAGCAGTTCCCCCGAGGCGGGAGGGGAGACCCAGTACTTC.

This clone occurred a few times. The CDR3 DNA reads as TGTGCCAGCAGACTTAGGTGGCTAGCGGGAGACGAGCAGTACTTC. This sequence encodes CASRLRWLAGDEQYF. The genes are TRBV7-8 and TRBJ2-7, with TRBD2 matching 10 bases. With 6 bases clipped from V and 5 bases from J, the junction kept 10 bases outside the gene matches. The CDR3 runs to 15 residues. Germline V gene sequence: CDR1 SGHVS, CDR2 FQNEAQ.

V gene TRBV19 combines with J gene TRBJ1-1; D might be TRBD1 (5 bases). The V gene lost 5 bases and the J gene lost 5 bases, with 15 bases spanning the gap. This CDR3 comprises 14 residues. The germline V gene has CDR1 LNHDA and CDR2 SQIVND (reference sequence). The CDR3: CASSWGGRVTEAFF. The DNA for the CDR3 is TGTGCCAGTAGTTGGGGGGGACGGGTTACTGAAGCTTTCTTT.

There are a few counts of this clone. The V gene is TRBV7-2, the J gene TRBJ2-5; TRBD2 matches 10 bases. The J segment lost 5 bases and the V segment lost 3 bases, leaving 9 bases of the junction unmatched. In germline, CDR1 is SGHTA, CDR2 FQGNSA. This CDR3 spans 16 amino acids. CDR3 bases: TGTGCCAGCAGCTTCACTAGCGGGGATTTTGGGGAGACCCAGTACTTC. Its translation: CASSFTSGDFGETQYF.

The V gene is TRBV28, the J gene TRBJ2-1; maybe TRBD1 (6 bases). Germline CDR1 MDHEN, CDR2 SYDVKM. Trimming stripped 2 bases from V and 5 bases from J, with 13 bases between. The CDR3 contains 15 residues. The CDR3 reads CASSLMGSGDNEQFF. The CDR3 nucleotides read TGTGCCAGCAGTTTAATGGGGTCAGGGGACAATGAGCAGTTCTTC.

This rearrangement joins TRBV7-9 to TRBJ1-1, with D maybe TRBD1 (5 bases). V was cut by 5 bases and J by 8 bases, with 12 bases left in between. The CDR3 extends over 12 amino acids. CDR1 is SEHNR and CDR2 is FQNEAQ in the germline V gene (reference sequence). The CDR3 sequence is CASSPRTPEAFF. The CDR3 DNA is TGTGCCAGCAGCCCCCGGACACCCGAAGCTTTCTTT.

There are a few counts of this clone. CDR3 region: CASSLGGQGVNEQYF. For the CDR3, the DNA is TGTGCCAGCAGTCTAGGAGGACAGGGTGTCAACGAGCAGTACTTC. J is TRBJ2-7 and V is TRBV27, with 8 bases that match TRBD1. Germline values: CDR1 MNHEY, CDR2 SMNVEV (reference sequence). The CDR3 is 15 residues long. V lost 5 bases and J lost 5; bases outside the gene matches: 11.

V and J are TRBV7-9 and TRBJ1-2; tentatively, D is TRBD1 (6 bases). Trimming shortened V by 1 base and J by 3 bases, and 9 bases separated the two germline ends. This CDR3 is 14 amino acids long. In germline, CDR1 is SEHNR, CDR2 FQNEAQ (reference sequence). The DNA for the CDR3 is TGTGCCAGCAGCTTAGGGACAGCAGACTATGGCTACACCTTC. It encodes CASSLGTADYGYTF. Full variable domain (missing parts from reference TRBV7-9 and TRBJ1-2): DTGVSQNPRHKITKRGQNVTFRCDPISEHNRLYWYRQTLGQGPEFLTYFQNEAQLEKSRLLSDRFSAERPKGSFSTLEIQRTEQGDSAMYLCASSLGTADYGYTFGSGTRLTVV.

This clone has a handful of counts. The chain links TRBV27 to TRBJ2-7; tentatively, D is TRBD1 (7 bases). Trimming shortened V by 8 bases and J by 2 bases, and 16 bases separated the two germline ends. CDR1 and CDR2 (germline): MNHEY, SMNVEV (reference sequence). The CDR3 extends over 14 amino acids. The CDR3 nucleotides read TGTGCCAGCCGCCCCGCGGGGACAGCCTACGAGCAGTACTTC. It translates to CASRPAGTAYEQYF.

The chain combines TRBV14 with TRBJ1-1; tentatively, D is TRBD1 (6 bases). Deletions cut 1 base from V and 4 bases from J, with 10 bases between. The germline CDR1 and CDR2 sequences are SGHDN and FVKESK. There are 14 residues in the CDR3. The chain's CDR3 is CASSQVRGSTEAFF. The CDR3 nucleotides are TGTGCCAGCAGCCAAGTCAGGGGTAGCACTGAAGCTTTCTTT.

The chain is built from TRBV7-2 and TRBJ1-2; no clear D. The CDR3 has 14 amino acids. The V end lost 5 bases, the J end lost 0 bases, and 10 bases lay between the germline ends. CDR1 is SGHTA, CDR2 FQGNSA, per germline. The CDR3: CASSPRTANYGYTF. CDR3 sequence (DNA): TGTGCCAGCAGCCCCCGCACAGCTAACTATGGCTACACCTTC.

The chain carries TRBV18 and TRBJ2-3; D perhaps matches TRBD2 (5 bases). This CDR3 region has 13 residues. Germline V gene lookup returns CDR1 KGHSH and CDR2 LQKENI. Trimming left V 4 bases short and J 0 bases short, with 5 bases between. CDR3: CASSRTSTDTQYF. The CDR3 DNA follows: TGTGCCAGCTCACGGACTAGCACAGATACGCAGTATTTT. Filled out from reference TRBV18 and TRBJ2-3, the complete variable domain reads NAGVMQNPRHLVRRRGQEARLRCSPMKGHSHVYWYRQLPEEGLKFMVYLQKENIIDESGMPKERFSAEFPKEGPSILRIQQVVRGDSAAYFCASSRTSTDTQYFGPGTRLTVL.

The chain has TRBV6-5 and TRBJ1-1; possibly TRBD1 for D (5 bases). The germline CDR1 and CDR2 sequences are MNHEY and SVGAGI. This CDR3 contains 13 residues. The ends were cut back, 0 bases at V and 8 bases at J, with 10 bases in the middle. CDR3: CASSYSQGEEAFF. CDR3 bases: TGTGCCAGCAGTTACTCCCAGGGTGAGGAAGCTTTCTTT.

Only a few counts were recorded for this clone. This chain joins TRBV19 and TRBJ2-5; D is ambiguous. Looked up from germline, CDR1 is LNHDA and CDR2 is SQIVND (reference sequence). This CDR3 contains 13 residues. V lost 7 bases to trimming and J lost 0 bases, with 9 bases between them. CDR3 residues: CASNGAYQETQYF. Here the CDR3 DNA reads TGTGCCAGTAACGGAGCCTACCAAGAGACCCAGTACTTC. The entire variable domain, with the rest obtained from reference TRBV19 and TRBJ2-5, is as follows: DGGITQSPKYLFRKEGQNVTLSCEQNLNHDAMYWYRQDPGQGLRLIYYSQIVNDFQKGDIAEGYSVSREKKESFPLTVTSAQKNPTAFYLCASNGAYQETQYFGPGTRLLVL.

This clone has a handful of counts. The gene calls are TRBV9 and TRBJ2-2; 8 bases fit TRBD2. Germline CDR1 SGDLS, CDR2 YYNGEE. This CDR3 spans 16 amino acids. The V gene end was trimmed by 2 bases and the J gene end by 1 base; junction bases not matched to a gene: 4. CDR3 residues: CASSVGLVGNTGELFF. CDR3 bases: TGTGCCAGCAGCGTGGGACTAGTAGGGAACACCGGGGAGCTGTTTTTT.

The V and J genes are TRBV19 and TRBJ1-5, with 9 nucleotides matching TRBD1. V gave up 4 bases and J gave up 4 bases; unmatched junction bases: 5. Germline CDR1 is LNHDA and CDR2 is SQIVND (reference sequence). This CDR3 is 15 amino acids long. The CDR3 loop reads CASSTLDRGNQPQHF. The CDR3 bases are TGTGCCAGTAGTACGTTGGACAGGGGTAATCAGCCCCAGCATTTT.

The CDR3: CASSSTRGTAYNEQFF. The CDR3 nucleotides read TGTGCCAGCAGCTCCACCCGGGGGACGGCGTACAATGAGCAGTTCTTC. The chain uses TRBV11-2 and TRBJ2-1; D is perhaps TRBD2 (6 bases). Trimming took 4 bases from V and 4 from J, leaving 17 bases between them. From germline, CDR1 is SGHAT and CDR2 FQNNGV. The CDR3 contains 16 residues.

The chain has TRBV21-1 and TRBJ2-7; the DNA was not used to check the table's D call, TRBD1. TRBV21-1 is recorded as a pseudogene. The CDR3 totals 14 residues. The CDR3 DNA sequence: TGTGCCAGCAGATCACAGGGGACCTCCTACGAGCAGTACGTC. Its protein is CASRSQGTSYEQYV.

This clone was counted only a few times. The chain employs TRBV28 and TRBJ1-2; TRBD1 is a possible D gene (5 bases). Per germline, CDR1 MDHEN and CDR2 SYDVKM. Trimming removed 6 bases from V and 8 bases from J, with 10 bases in between. This CDR3 is 11 amino acids long. The CDR3 loop reads CASSKGFGYTF. For the CDR3, the DNA is TGTGCCAGCAGCAAGGGGTTCGGCTACACCTTC.

Only a few counts were recorded for this clone. This chain connects TRBV7-2 to TRBJ2-2, with 9 bases fitting TRBD2. This CDR3 comprises 17 residues. CDR1 and CDR2 (germline): SGHTA, FQGNSA. After removal of 2 bases from V and 4 bases from J, the junction contained 8 bases not matched to a gene. The CDR3 loop reads CASSLNRVSGGTGELFF. The CDR3 region has the DNA TGTGCCAGCAGCTTAAATCGGGTTAGCGGGGGCACCGGGGAGCTGTTTTTT.

The gene calls are TRBV5-1 and TRBJ2-5; D unclear. V lost 3 bases and J lost 4, with 10 bases in between. CDR3 length equals 13 residues. CDR1 SGHRS and CDR2 YFSETQ come from the germline V gene. CDR3: CASSSELVETQYF. The CDR3 DNA sequence: TGCGCCAGCAGCTCCGAGCTAGTAGAGACCCAGTACTTC.

This clone was recorded a few times. This chain joins TRBV4-2 and TRBJ2-1; a weak D match, TRBD2 (7 bases). Germline CDR1 reads LGHNA; CDR2 reads YNFKEQ. The CDR3 covers 17 residues. The ends were cut back, 0 bases at V and 4 bases at J, with 16 bases in the middle. CDR3 nucleotide sequence: TGTGCCAGCAGCCAAGATAGAGGGGGGAGGGCATACAATGAGCAGTTCTTC. It encodes CASSQDRGGRAYNEQFF.

The gene calls are TRBV5-1 and TRBJ2-2, with TRBD2 identical over 10 bases. Germline CDR1 and CDR2: SGHRS and YFSETQ. J gave up 3 bases and V 2 bases, and 7 bases lay outside the gene matches. The CDR3 covers 17 residues. CDR3 residues: CASSFPSGRAYTGELFF. Here the CDR3 DNA reads TGCGCCAGCAGCTTTCCCAGCGGGAGGGCCTACACCGGGGAGCTGTTTTTT.

The V call is TRBV14, the J call TRBJ2-7; 16 bases line up with TRBD2. Germline values: CDR1 SGHDN, CDR2 FVKESK. V was clipped by 4 bases and J by 5 bases; unmatched bases: 11. There are 18 residues in the CDR3. The CDR3 is CASSRGLAGGPLLNEQYF. CDR3 DNA sequence: TGTGCCAGCAGCCGGGGACTAGCGGGAGGGCCTCTCCTGAACGAGCAGTACTTC.

The chain couples TRBV9 to TRBJ2-5; tentatively, D is TRBD2 (6 bases). CDR3 size: 15 residues. Trimming left V 3 bases short and J 4 bases short, with 16 bases between. CDR1 is SGDLS and CDR2 is YYNGEE in the germline V gene. This CDR3 is CASSAQLGGRETQYF. The CDR3 DNA reads as TGTGCCAGCAGCGCCCAATTAGGAGGGAGAGAGACCCAGTACTTC. Complete variable domain (other parts from reference TRBV9 and TRBJ2-5): DSGVTQTPKHLITATGQRVTLRCSPRSGDLSVYWYQQSLDQGLQFLIQYYNGEERAKGNILERFSAQQFPDLHSELNLSSLELGDSALYFCASSAQLGGRETQYFGPGTRLLVL.